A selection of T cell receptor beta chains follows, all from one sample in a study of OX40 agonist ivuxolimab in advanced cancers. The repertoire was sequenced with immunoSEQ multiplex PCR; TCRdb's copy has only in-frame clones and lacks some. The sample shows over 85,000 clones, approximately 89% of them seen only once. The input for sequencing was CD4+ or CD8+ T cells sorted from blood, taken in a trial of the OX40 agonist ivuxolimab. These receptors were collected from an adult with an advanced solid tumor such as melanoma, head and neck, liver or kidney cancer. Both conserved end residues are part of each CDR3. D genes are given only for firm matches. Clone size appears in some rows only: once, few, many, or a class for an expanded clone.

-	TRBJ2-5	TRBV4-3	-	TGCGCCAGCAGCCAAGCGCTAGTACAAGAGACCCAGTACTTC	CASSQALVQETQYF
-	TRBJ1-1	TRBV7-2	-	TGTGCCAGCAGCTTAGGTGGGGGAATGAACACTGAAGCTTTCTTT	CASSLGGGMNTEAFF
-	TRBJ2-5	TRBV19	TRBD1	TGTGCCAGTAGTATAGGGGACAGGGTCATCCAAGAGACCCAGTACTTC	CASSIGDRVIQETQYF
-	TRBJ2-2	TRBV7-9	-	TGTGCCAGCAGCCGATGGACAGTTAACACCGGGGAGCTGTTTTTT	CASSRWTVNTGELFF
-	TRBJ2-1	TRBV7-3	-	TGTGCCAGCAGCCCAAGGGGTGAGCAGTTCTTC	CASSPRGEQFF
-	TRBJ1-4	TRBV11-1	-	TGTGCCAGCAGCTTCAACGGTGAAAAACTGTTTTTT	CASSFNGEKLFF
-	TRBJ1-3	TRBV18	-	TGTGCCAGCTCACCAGTCTACAGGGACTCTGGAAACACCATATATTTT	CASSPVYRDSGNTIYF
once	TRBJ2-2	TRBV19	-	TGTGCCAGTAGTCTCGGCCCCGGGGAGCTGTTTTTT	CASSLGPGELFF
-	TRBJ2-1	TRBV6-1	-	TGTGCCACCTCGATAGTGGTGGATGGAGAGCAGTTCTTC	CATSIVVDGEQFF
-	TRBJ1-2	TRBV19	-	TGTGCCAGTAGTCGTGGGGAGAACTATGGCTACACCTTC	CASSRGENYGYTF
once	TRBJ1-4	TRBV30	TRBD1	TGTGCCTGGAGTGGGACAGGGAAGTTGGAAAAACTGTTTTTT	CAWSGTGKLEKLFF
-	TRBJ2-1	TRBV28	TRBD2	TGTGCCAGCAGTTCTCCTAGCGGGAGCTCCTACAATGAGCAGTTCTTC	CASSSPSGSSYNEQFF
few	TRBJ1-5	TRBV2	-	TGTGCCAGCAGTGAAGCCTGGGCGCCGGTCCGTAGCAATCAGCCCCAGCATTTT	CASSEAWAPVRSNQPQHF
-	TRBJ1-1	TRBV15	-	TGTGCCACCAGCAAGGGTAAGGGGTACACTGAAGCTTTCTTT	CATSKGKGYTEAFF
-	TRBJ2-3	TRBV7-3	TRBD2	TGTGCCAGCAGCTCTAGCGGGAAGGGTACGCAGTATTTT	CASSSSGKGTQYF
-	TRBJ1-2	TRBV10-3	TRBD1	TGTGCCATCAGTGAGGTCGGACAGGGGGCCGGTGGCTACACCTTC	CAISEVGQGAGGYTF
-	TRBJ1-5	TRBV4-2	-	TGTGCCAGCAGCGTCGAGAGCAATCAGCCCCAGCATTTT	CASSVESNQPQHF
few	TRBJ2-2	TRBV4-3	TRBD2	TGCGCCAGCAGCTTGGGGACTAGCGGGGGGGCCGGCGGGGAGCTGTTTTTT	CASSLGTSGGAGGELFF
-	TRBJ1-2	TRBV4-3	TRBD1	TGCGCCAGCAGCCAAGATGAGGGGGCAAGGTATGGCTACACCTTC	CASSQDEGARYGYTF
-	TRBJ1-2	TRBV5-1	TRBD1	TGCGCCAGCAGCTCGGGACAGACCGGCTATGGCTACACCTTC	CASSSGQTGYGYTF
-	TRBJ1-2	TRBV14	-	TGTGCCAGCAGCCAAGTTCAGGGGTGGGCCTATGGCTACACCTTC	CASSQVQGWAYGYTF
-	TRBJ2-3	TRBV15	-	TGTGCCACCAGCGGAGGACTCCCGACGCAGTATTTT	CATSGGLPTQYF
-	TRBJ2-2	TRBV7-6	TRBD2	TGTGCCAGCAGCTTCGGGGGGGCCGGGGAGCTGTTTTTT	CASSFGGAGELFF
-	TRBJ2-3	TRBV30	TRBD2	TGTGCCTGGAGTGTGACGGGGGGGGCCACAGATACGCAGTATTTT	CAWSVTGGATDTQYF
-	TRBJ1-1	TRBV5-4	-	TGTGCCAGCAGCTTGGACCAGGACAACACTGAAGCTTTCTTT	CASSLDQDNTEAFF
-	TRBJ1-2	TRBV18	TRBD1	TGTGCCAGCTCACCCGGACAGGAGCATGGCTACACCTTC	CASSPGQEHGYTF
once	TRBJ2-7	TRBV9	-	TGTGCCAGCAGCGGACGGACCTTTCCAACCTACGAGCAGTACTTC	CASSGRTFPTYEQYF
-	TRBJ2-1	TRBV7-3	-	TGTGCCAGCAGCCAGACACCTTCCTACAATGAGCAGTTCTTC	CASSQTPSYNEQFF
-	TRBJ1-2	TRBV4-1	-	TGCGCCAGCAGCCAAGAGATACGGGGGATGAGCTACACCTTC	CASSQEIRGMSYTF
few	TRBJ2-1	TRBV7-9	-	TGTGCCAGCAGCCGACTCTCACACAATGAGCAGTTCTTC	CASSRLSHNEQFF
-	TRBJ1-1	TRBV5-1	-	TGCGCCAGCAGCTTGGGAGTAGAGACTGAAGCTTTCTTT	CASSLGVETEAFF
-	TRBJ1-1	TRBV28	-	TGTGCCAGCAGTTTAGGACGGTTGAACACTGAAGCTTTCTTT	CASSLGRLNTEAFF
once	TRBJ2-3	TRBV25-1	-	TGTGCCAGCAGTGTACAGGAAGCCACAGATACGCAGTATTTT	CASSVQEATDTQYF
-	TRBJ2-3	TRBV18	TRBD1	TGTGCCAGCTCACTCCGGGCGCCGGGACAGGGGAGCACAGATACGCAGTATTTT	CASSLRAPGQGSTDTQYF
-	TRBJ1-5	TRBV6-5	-	TGTGCCAGCAGTCGGACAGCTCAAAATCAGCCCCAGCATTTT	CASSRTAQNQPQHF